A selection of T cell receptor beta chains follows, all from one sample in a study of T cell responses to AZD1222 COVID-19 vaccine. The assay was immunoSEQ multiplex PCR, and TCRdb's table has in-frame clones only and misses some. Of roughly 100,000 clones listed, about 90% were seen once; the top ten hold about 17%. The sequencing used peripheral blood, collected on day 0 of AZD1222 vaccination. The receptors stem from an adult in good health. The conserved cysteine and the conserved F or W are not part of the CDR3 here. Size is stated for part of the rows, as once, few or many counts, or as a class when the clone is expanded.

v_call clone_size cdr3_aa
TRBV19 - ASSISGYSGNTIY
TRBV5-1 - ASSWVRGVNYGYT
TRBV7-3 few ASSRGGRSFTGELF
TRBV3-1/TRBV3-2 - ASTNAQGLGTEAF
TRBV27 - ASSWDRSISKL
TRBV6-1 - ASSEKGMGARGYT
TRBV5-1 - ASSSVSNQPQH
TRBV28 - ASSLGVKAYEQY
TRBV28 - ASSLYLGLFYGYT
TRBV6-5 once ASSYQGTAYYEQY
TRBV29-1 - SIRDGHEQF
TRBV27 - ASSLTWASKYEQY
TRBV5-1 - ASSMTPGGTEAF
TRBV20-1 - SAHGVTEQY
TRBV7-9 - ASSFEVRNEQF
TRBV7-2 - ASSSLAGVSYEQY
TRBV12-2 - ASRLFNGVYMGTGELF
TRBV5-1 once ASSDGTGWAEKLF
TRBV4-1 few ASSQVVRSYNSPLH
TRBV29-1 once SAEGSMNTEAF
TRBV2 - ASGDGYT
TRBV11-3 - ASSLAGTSGFNEQF
TRBV18 - ASSPMDHSSGNTIY
TRBV25-1 - ASSGIGGNTEAF
TRBV11-3 - ASSLDGVTAF